Listed below are T cell receptor beta chains from one sample, sequenced in a study of blood T cell repertoires in COVID-19. Libraries were prepared by immunoSEQ multiplex PCR; TCRdb keeps only in-frame clonotypes and omits some of them. The sample contains some 110,000 clones, approximately 80% of which appear only once. Sample: peripheral blood. Every receptor here comes from a man between 70 and 80 years old with active or convalescent COVID-19. CDR3s include the opening cysteine and the closing phenylalanine or tryptophan. D genes are given only for firm matches. Some rows have no size entry. The others give once, few or many, or a class for an expanded clone.

D	V	size	J	CDR3	DNA
.	TRBV4-2	.	TRBJ1-2	CASSQEGPYGYTF	TGTGCCAGCAGCCAAGAGGGGCCCTATGGCTACACCTTC
TRBD1	TRBV28	.	TRBJ1-6	CASSFAPDRLAASPLHF	TGTGCCAGCAGTTTCGCCCCGGACAGGTTAGCCGCTTCACCCCTCCACTTT
TRBD1	TRBV11-3	few	TRBJ2-7	CASSGRADRFIYEQYF	TGTGCCAGCAGCGGGCGGGCGGACAGGTTCATATACGAGCAGTACTTC
TRBD1	TRBV5-6	.	TRBJ1-4	CASSSRGRGEKLFF	TGTGCCAGCAGCTCCAGGGGGCGCGGTGAAAAACTGTTTTTT
TRBD1	TRBV5-1	.	TRBJ1-4	CASSLAGQGVSEKLFF	TGCGCCAGCAGCTTGGCGGGACAGGGTGTCAGTGAAAAACTGTTTTTT
.	TRBV2	.	TRBJ2-7	CASSVSRLEQYF	TGTGCCAGCAGTGTATCGAGGCTTGAGCAGTACTTC
.	TRBV19	.	TRBJ2-5	CASSRDPGSQETQYF	TGTGCCAGTAGTAGAGATCCAGGCTCCCAAGAGACCCAGTACTTC
TRBD1	TRBV5-5	.	TRBJ1-1	CASSWGQAGTEAFF	TGTGCCAGCAGCTGGGGACAGGCGGGCACTGAAGCTTTCTTT
TRBD1	TRBV27	once	TRBJ2-3	CASSLQGADTQYF	TGTGCCAGCAGTTTACAGGGGGCAGATACGCAGTATTTT
.	TRBV7-3	.	TRBJ2-3	CASSALPGGTGKTDTQYF	TGTGCCAGCAGCGCCCTCCCGGGGGGGACAGGGAAAACAGATACGCAGTATTTT
TRBD1	TRBV5-1	.	TRBJ1-4	CASSRTGENEKLFF	TGCGCCAGCAGCAGGACAGGGGAGAATGAAAAACTGTTTTTT
.	TRBV28	.	TRBJ2-5	CASSSYGRTSQETQYF	TGTGCCAGCAGTTCTTATGGGCGGACTTCCCAAGAGACCCAGTACTTC
.	TRBV5-6	.	TRBJ2-3	CASSSIGLSTDTQYF	TGTGCCAGCAGCTCCATCGGGTTGAGCACAGATACGCAGTATTTT
.	TRBV2	once	TRBJ1-5	CASSEARNHQPQHF	TGTGCCAGCAGTGAAGCGCGAAACCATCAGCCCCAGCATTTT
TRBD1	TRBV7-9	.	TRBJ1-2	CASSLGSGEAGGSGYTF	TGTGCCAGCAGCTTAGGAAGTGGGGAGGCAGGGGGCTCTGGCTACACCTTC
TRBD1	TRBV5-4	.	TRBJ1-2	CASSRDRGDYGYTF	TGTGCCAGCAGCCGAGACAGGGGGGACTATGGCTACACCTTC
TRBD1	TRBV27	.	TRBJ2-7	CATGKTGTGSEQYF	TGTGCCACCGGGAAAACCGGGACAGGGAGCGAGCAGTACTTC
.	TRBV5-8	.	TRBJ1-3	CASSLTASGNTIYF	TGTGCCAGCAGCTTAACAGCCTCTGGAAACACCATATATTTT
TRBD1	TRBV18	once	TRBJ2-5	CASSLQTGIGETQYF	TGTGCCAGCTCACTCCAGACAGGGATTGGAGAGACCCAGTACTTC
TRBD1	TRBV25-1	.	TRBJ1-1	CASSPDRGPNTEAFF	TGTGCCAGCAGCCCCGACAGGGGCCCCAACACTGAAGCTTTCTTT
.	TRBV18	.	TRBJ1-1	CASSPHRDTEVFF	TGTGCCAGCTCACCTCACAGGGATACTGAAGTTTTCTTT
TRBD2	TRBV7-2	.	TRBJ2-1	CASSLVPSGGNEQFF	TGTGCCAGCAGCTTAGTTCCTAGCGGGGGCAATGAGCAGTTCTTC
.	TRBV30	.	TRBJ2-5	CAWGRPQETQYF	TGTGCCTGGGGGCGCCCCCAAGAGACCCAGTACTTC
.	TRBV12-1	.	TRBJ1-2	CASSSRVFYGYTF	TGTGCCAGCAGCTCGCGGGTCTTCTATGGCTACACCTTC
TRBD1	TRBV10-3	.	TRBJ1-5	CATGTGINQPQHF	TGTGCCACCGGGACAGGGATTAATCAGCCCCAGCATTTT
.	TRBV5-1	.	TRBJ2-7	CASSAGQPRRDEQYF	TGCGCCAGCAGCGCGGGACAGCCAAGAAGGGACGAGCAGTACTTC
.	TRBV4-1	.	TRBJ2-1	CASSQDMGLQQRSQFF	TGCGCCAGCAGCCAAGATATGGGACTCCAGCAGCGGTCGCAGTTCTTC
.	TRBV28	.	TRBJ2-1	CASNLQGSYNEQFF	TGTGCCAGCAACCTACAGGGCTCCTACAATGAGCAGTTCTTC
TRBD1	TRBV2	.	TRBJ1-2	CASKRDRDSGYTF	TGTGCCAGCAAGCGGGACAGGGACTCTGGCTACACCTTC
TRBD1	TRBV3-1/TRBV3-2	.	TRBJ1-6	CASSPGQSNSPLHF	TGTGCCAGCAGCCCGGGACAGAGTAATTCACCCCTCCACTTT
TRBD1	TRBV5-5	.	TRBJ1-2	CASSWTGTGEGYTF	TGTGCCAGCAGTTGGACCGGGACAGGGGAAGGCTACACCTTC
.	TRBV11-3	.	TRBJ2-1	CASSFITISYNEQFF	TGTGCCAGCAGCTTTATAACTATTTCCTACAATGAGCAGTTCTTC
TRBD2	TRBV7-2	.	TRBJ2-3	CASSFPVGASGRDTQYF	TGTGCCAGCAGCTTCCCCGTCGGGGCTAGCGGGCGGGATACGCAGTATTTT
.	TRBV11-2	.	TRBJ2-1	CASSPTRDYNEQFF	TGTGCCAGCAGCCCAACCCGGGACTACAATGAGCAGTTCTTC
.	TRBV28	.	TRBJ2-3	CASSLRAPTDTQYF	TGTGCCAGCAGTTTAAGAGCGCCCACAGATACGCAGTATTTT
.	TRBV3-1/TRBV3-2	many	TRBJ1-4	CASSPEQAGKLFF	TGTGCCAGCAGCCCGGAGCAAGCGGGAAAACTGTTTTTT
TRBD1	TRBV6-5	.	TRBJ1-5	CASSAGTGDNQPQHF	TGTGCCAGCAGCGCGGGGACAGGGGACAATCAGCCCCAGCATTTT
.	TRBV27	.	TRBJ2-1	CACAAGNYNEQFF	TGTGCCTGTGCCGCGGGCAACTACAATGAGCAGTTCTTC
TRBD2	TRBV3-1/TRBV3-2	.	TRBJ2-1	CASSGLAGGFDEQFF	TGTGCCAGCAGCGGTCTAGCGGGGGGGTTCGATGAGCAGTTCTTC
TRBD2	TRBV3-1/TRBV3-2	.	TRBJ2-1	CASSLRLAGVVNEQFF	TGTGCCAGCAGCCTCCGACTAGCGGGAGTTGTCAATGAGCAGTTCTTC
.	TRBV7-3	.	TRBJ2-7	CASSRMSGSSYEQYF	TGTGCCAGCAGCCGTATGAGCGGAAGCTCCTACGAGCAGTACTTC
.	TRBV2	.	TRBJ2-3	CASSGGLSDTDTQYF	TGTGCCAGCAGTGGAGGACTTAGCGATACAGATACGCAGTATTTT
.	TRBV5-1	.	TRBJ2-5	CASSLRGGETQYF	TGCGCCAGCAGCTTGAGGGGGGGTGAGACCCAGTACTTC
.	TRBV12-3/TRBV12-4	.	TRBJ2-3	CASSGVTDTQYF	TGTGCCAGCAGTGGAGTGACGGATACGCAGTATTTT